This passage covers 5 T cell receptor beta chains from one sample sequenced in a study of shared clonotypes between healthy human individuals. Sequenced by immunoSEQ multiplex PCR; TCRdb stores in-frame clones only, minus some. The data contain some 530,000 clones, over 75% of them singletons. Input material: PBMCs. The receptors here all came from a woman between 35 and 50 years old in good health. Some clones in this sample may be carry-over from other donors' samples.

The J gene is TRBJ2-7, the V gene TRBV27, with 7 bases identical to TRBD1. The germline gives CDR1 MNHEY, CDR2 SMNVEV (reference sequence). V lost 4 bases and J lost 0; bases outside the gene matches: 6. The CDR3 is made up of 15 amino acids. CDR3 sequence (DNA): TGTGCCAGCAGTTCGCAGACAGGGTCCTCCTACGAGCAGTACTTC. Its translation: CASSSQTGSSYEQYF.

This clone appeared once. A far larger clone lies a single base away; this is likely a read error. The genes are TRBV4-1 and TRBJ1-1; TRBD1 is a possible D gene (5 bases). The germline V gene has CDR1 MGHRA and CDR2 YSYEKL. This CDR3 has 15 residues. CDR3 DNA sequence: TGCGCCAGCAGCCCGTTCAGCGGGGACGGCACTGAAGCTTCCTTT. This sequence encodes CASSPFSGDGTEASF.

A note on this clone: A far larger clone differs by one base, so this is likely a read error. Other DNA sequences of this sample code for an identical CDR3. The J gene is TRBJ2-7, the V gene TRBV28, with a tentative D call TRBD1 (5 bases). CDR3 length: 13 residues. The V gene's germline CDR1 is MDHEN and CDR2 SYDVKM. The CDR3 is CASSSGHSYEQYF. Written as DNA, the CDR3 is TGTGCCAGCAGCTCAGGACACTCCTACGAGCAGTACTTT.

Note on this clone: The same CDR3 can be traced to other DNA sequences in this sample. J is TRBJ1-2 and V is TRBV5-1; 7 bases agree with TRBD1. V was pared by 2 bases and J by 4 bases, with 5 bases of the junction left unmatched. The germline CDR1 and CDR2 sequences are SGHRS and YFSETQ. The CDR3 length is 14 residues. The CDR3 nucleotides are TGCGCCAGCAGCTTCCCAGACAGGGCCTATGGCTACACCTTC. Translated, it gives CASSFPDRAYGYTF.

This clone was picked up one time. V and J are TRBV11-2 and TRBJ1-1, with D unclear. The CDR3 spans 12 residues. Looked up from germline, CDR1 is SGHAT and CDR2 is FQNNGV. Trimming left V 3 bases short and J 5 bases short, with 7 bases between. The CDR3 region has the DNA TGTGCCAGCAGCTTTGTTCAAACTGAAGCTTTCTTT. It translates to CASSFVQTEAFF.